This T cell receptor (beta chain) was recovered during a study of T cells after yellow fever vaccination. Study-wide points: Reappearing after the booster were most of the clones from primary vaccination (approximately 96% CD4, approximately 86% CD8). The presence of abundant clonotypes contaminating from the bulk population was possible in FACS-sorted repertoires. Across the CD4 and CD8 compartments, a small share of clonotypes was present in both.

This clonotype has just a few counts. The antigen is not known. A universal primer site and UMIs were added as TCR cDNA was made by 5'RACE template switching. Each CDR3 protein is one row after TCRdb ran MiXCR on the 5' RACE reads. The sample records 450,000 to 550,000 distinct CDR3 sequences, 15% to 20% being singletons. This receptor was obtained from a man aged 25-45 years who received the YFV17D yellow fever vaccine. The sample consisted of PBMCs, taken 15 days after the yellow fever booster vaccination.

CDR3 region: CASSISGQAGNTIYF. CDR3 nucleotide sequence: TGTGCCAGCAGCATCAGTGGACAAGCTGGAAACACCATATATTTT. V usage is TRBV7-9 and J usage is TRBJ1-3, with D possibly TRBD1 on 5 matching bases. The CDR3 extends over 15 amino acids. The germline V gene encodes CDR1 SEHNR and CDR2 FQNEAQ (reference sequence). V lost 5 bases and J lost 2, with 13 bases in between.